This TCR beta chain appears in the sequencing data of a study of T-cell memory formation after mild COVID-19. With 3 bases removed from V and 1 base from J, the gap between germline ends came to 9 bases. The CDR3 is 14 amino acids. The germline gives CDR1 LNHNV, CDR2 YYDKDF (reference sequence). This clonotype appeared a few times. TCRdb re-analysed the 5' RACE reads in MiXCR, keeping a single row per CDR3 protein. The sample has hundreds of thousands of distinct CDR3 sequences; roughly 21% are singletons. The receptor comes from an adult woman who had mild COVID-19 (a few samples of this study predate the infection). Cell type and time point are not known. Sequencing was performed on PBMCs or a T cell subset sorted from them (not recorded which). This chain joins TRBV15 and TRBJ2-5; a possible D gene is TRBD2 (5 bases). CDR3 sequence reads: CATSSGDTQETQYF. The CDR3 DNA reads TGTGCCACCAGCAGCGGGGATACCCAAGAGACCCAGTACTTC.